The sequence of this TCR beta chain was determined in a study of shared clonotypes between healthy human individuals. Study findings and constraints: What limited the represented genetic and exposure-history diversity was the small number of donors.

About this clone: Its antigen is not known. Other DNA sequences in this specimen translate into the identical CDR3.

V lost 1 base and J lost 1, with 5 bases in between. CDR3 length equals 14 residues. The germline gives CDR1 MGHRA, CDR2 YSYEKL. Assay used: immunoSEQ multiplex PCR; TCRdb lists only in-frame clones, some missing. The table lists roughly 2.5 million clones, roughly 92% of them singletons. This clonotype was obtained from a man between 18 and 35 years old in good health. V is TRBV4-1 and J is TRBJ1-5; D unresolved. Sequencing was performed on naive CD4+ T cells sorted from blood. As for subset: CD45RA+ positively selected. The CDR3 loop reads CASSQVGSNQPQHF. CDR3 sequence (DNA): TGCGCCAGCAGCCAAGTGGGCAGCAATCAGCCCCAGCATTTT.